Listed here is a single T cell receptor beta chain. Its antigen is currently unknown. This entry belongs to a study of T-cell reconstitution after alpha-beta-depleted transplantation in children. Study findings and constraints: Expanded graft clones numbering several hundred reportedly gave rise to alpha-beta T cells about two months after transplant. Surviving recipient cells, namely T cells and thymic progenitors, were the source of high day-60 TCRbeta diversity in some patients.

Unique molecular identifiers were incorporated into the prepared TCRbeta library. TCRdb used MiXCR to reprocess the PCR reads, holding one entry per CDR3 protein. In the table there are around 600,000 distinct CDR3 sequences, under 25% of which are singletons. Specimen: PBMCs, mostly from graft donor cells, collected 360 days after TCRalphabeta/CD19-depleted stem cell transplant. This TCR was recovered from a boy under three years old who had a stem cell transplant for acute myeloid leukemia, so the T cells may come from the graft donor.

The CDR3 here is CASSLDDGAQYF. CDR3 nucleotide sequence: TGTGCCAGCAGCTTAGACGACGGGGCCCAGTACTTC. The chain couples TRBV7-2 to TRBJ2-5; D might be TRBD2 (5 bases). Germline-derived CDR1 and CDR2 are SGHTA and FQGNSA. The CDR3 length is 12 residues. V gave up 1 base and J gave up 9 bases, with 9 bases separating them.